In this sample, the clone carrying this TCR beta chain turned up many times. The data derive from a study of T cells in Graves' hyperthyroidism and ophthalmopathy. Uncontrolled infection, other autoimmune disease, pregnancy or lactation barred patients from enrollment. J gave up 5 bases and V 4 bases, and 6 bases lay outside the gene matches. The CDR3 is 14 amino acids. Per the germline V gene, CDR1 is SGHAT and CDR2 is FQDESV (reference sequence). Amplified regions were TCR beta CDR3 sequences from RNA transcripts. First-round RT-PCR of the TCR CDR3 relied on the HTBI primer set. TCRdb re-analysed the multiplex PCR reads in MiXCR, keeping a single row per CDR3 protein. The sample holds roughly 380,000 distinct CDR3 sequences, roughly 13% seen once.

This chain uses TRBV11-1 with TRBJ2-5; 8 positions match TRBD1. Sequenced input: blood. The TCR originated in a woman between 18 and 29 years old with Graves' hyperthyroidism. This CDR3 is CASSSVTGEETQYF. CDR3 nucleotide sequence: TGTGCCAGCAGCTCGGTGACAGGGGAGGAGACCCAGTACTTC.